This entry lists 30 T cell receptor beta chains sequenced from one sample in a study of siplizumab effects on memory and regulatory T cells (dated by TCRdb to between 2018 and 2020). Libraries were made using the immunoSEQ multiplex PCR assay. The clones in this table, taken by TCRdb from immuneACCESS, are in-frame only. Not every clone is retained; where verified, under half of the shortfall comes from an unresolved V gene, and the cause of the rest is unknown. The sample table holds 100,000 to 120,000 clones, of which about 93% were seen once. Clones ranked in the top ten supply about 0.32% of the sample. Sequencing used CD4+ T cells sorted from blood. The receptors were sampled from a human donor in good health.

CDR3 amino acids: CASSRDLYEQYF. The DNA for the CDR3 is TGCGCCAGCAGCCGGGACCTCTACGAGCAGTACTTC. The chain uses TRBV5-1 and TRBJ2-7; the D call may be TRBD1 or TRBD2 (5 bases each). In germline, CDR1 is SGHRS, CDR2 YFSETQ. V shed 4 bases and J shed 3 bases, with 8 bases lying between them. The CDR3 is 12 amino acids.

In nucleotides, the CDR3 is TGTGCCAGCAGCTTACCTACTAGCGAAATAAGGAATGAGCAGTTCTTC. Its translation: CASSLPTSEIRNEQFF. The chain couples TRBV7-2 to TRBJ2-1; 7 bases fit TRBD2. The CDR3 runs 16 residues. Germline values: CDR1 SGHTA, CDR2 FQGNSA. V lost 2 bases to trimming and J lost 7 bases; unmatched junction nucleotides: 11.

The chain uses TRBV6-1 and TRBJ2-7, with D perhaps matching TRBD1 (6 bases). Trimming cost V 3 bases and J 6 bases, with 12 bases left between them. This CDR3 has 13 amino acids. Germline V gene lookup returns CDR1 MNHNS and CDR2 SASEGT. The CDR3 here is CASSDTRGGEQYF. The CDR3 nucleotides read TGTGCCAGCAGTGACACCAGGGGTGGCGAGCAGTACTTC.

The V call is TRBV30, the J call TRBJ2-3, with D uncertain. Germline-derived CDR1 and CDR2 are GTSNPN and SVGIG (reference sequence). The CDR3 is 17 amino acids. Deletions cut 0 bases from V and 2 bases from J, with 18 bases between. The CDR3 region has the DNA TGTGCCTGGAGTGTCATCGTGGACGCCAAAATCACAGATACGCAGTATTTT. It yields the protein CAWSVIVDAKITDTQYF.

The chain uses TRBV11-2 and TRBJ2-1; TRBD2 agrees at 12 bases. CDR1 is SGHAT and CDR2 is FQNNGV in the germline V gene. The CDR3 is made up of 15 amino acids. Germline trimming cut 7 bases from V and 4 bases from J; bases unmatched to any gene: 5. In nucleotides, the CDR3 is TGTGCCAGCACCCCCCTAGCGGGGGGGTACAATGAGCAGTTCTTC. This encodes CASTPLAGGYNEQFF.

The CDR3 nucleotides are TGTGCCTGGAGTTTCATGACAGGGGGCGCAGATACGCAGTATTTT. This sequence encodes CAWSFMTGGADTQYF. J is TRBJ2-3 and V is TRBV30; 10 bases agree with TRBD1. The CDR3 loop spans 15 amino acids. Trimming at V came to 2 bases and at J to 4 bases, leaving 6 bases not matched to a gene. Germline V CDR1 and CDR2: GTSNPN, SVGIG (reference sequence).

The chain recombines TRBV23-1 with TRBJ2-2; 12 nucleotides align to TRBD2. TRBV23-1 is annotated as an ORF whose role is uncertain. J was trimmed by 0 bases and V by 2 bases; bases with no gene match: 7. The CDR3 has 19 amino acids. CDR3 amino acids: CASSQHPTSGSPNTGELFF. The CDR3 nucleotides are TGCGCCAGCAGTCAACACCCGACTAGCGGGAGCCCGAACACCGGGGAGCTGTTTTTT.

The chain is built from TRBV10-3 and TRBJ1-2; the D gene is possibly TRBD1 (5 bases). The CDR3 extends over 14 amino acids. The germline CDR1 and CDR2 sequences are ENHRY and SYGVKD. Trimming shortened V by 4 bases and J by 4 bases, and 13 bases separated the two germline ends. The CDR3 DNA reads as TGTGCCATCAGTGTCCAGGCCGGGGGCTATGGCTACACCTTC. It specifies CAISVQAGGYGYTF.

This chain connects TRBV19 to TRBJ1-5; no definite D call. V shed 6 bases and J shed 7 bases, with 13 bases lying between them. This CDR3 is built from 13 residues. Germline loops: CDR1 LNHDA, CDR2 SQIVND (reference sequence). CDR3 DNA: TGTGCCAGTAGCGCCAGTTCAGAGCAGCCCCAGCATTTT. Encoded protein: CASSASSEQPQHF. The variable domain in full, completed from reference TRBV19 and TRBJ1-5, reads DGGITQSPKYLFRKEGQNVTLSCEQNLNHDAMYWYRQDPGQGLRLIYYSQIVNDFQKGDIAEGYSVSREKKESFPLTVTSAQKNPTAFYLCASSASSEQPQHFGDGTRLSIL.

The chain recombines TRBV11-2 with TRBJ1-1; D ambiguous. CDR1 and CDR2 from the germline V gene are SGHAT and FQNNGV. Trimming left V 1 base short and J 0 bases short, with 6 bases between. The CDR3 spans 14 residues. In DNA form, the CDR3 reads TGTGCCAGCAGCTTAGTGCAGATGAACACTGAAGCTTTCTTT. Translated, it gives CASSLVQMNTEAFF.

V usage is TRBV9 and J usage is TRBJ2-7, with D possibly matching TRBD2 (6 bases). Germline values: CDR1 SGDLS, CDR2 YYNGEE. This CDR3 is 15 amino acids long. V was clipped by 0 bases and J by 2 bases, with 12 bases between them. Written as DNA, the CDR3 is TGTGCCAGCAGCGTAGGAGCGGGTTTCGCCTACGAGCAGTACTTC. This sequence encodes CASSVGAGFAYEQYF.

V is TRBV11-2 and J is TRBJ1-2; 7 positions agree with TRBD1. There are 14 residues in the CDR3. CDR1 and CDR2 (germline): SGHAT, FQNNGV. The V gene end was trimmed by 5 bases and the J gene end by 1 base; junction bases not matched to a gene: 4. DNA of the CDR3: TGTGCCAGCAGCCCGGGACAGCTTAACTATGGCTACACCTTC. It codes for CASSPGQLNYGYTF.

The chain joins TRBV4-2 to TRBJ2-7, with 8 bases aligning to TRBD1. This CDR3 has 14 amino acids. CDR1 is LGHNA and CDR2 is YNFKEQ in the germline V gene. V lost 0 bases and J lost 6; bases outside the gene matches: 4. The CDR3 sequence is CASSQETGGSEQYF. CDR3 bases: TGTGCCAGCAGCCAAGAAACAGGGGGGAGCGAGCAGTACTTC.

The chain combines TRBV11-2 with TRBJ2-7, with 10 nucleotides matching TRBD1. The ends lost 4 bases at V and 4 bases at J; junction bases unmatched: 13. Per germline, CDR1 SGHAT and CDR2 FQNNGV. The CDR3 is 17 amino acids. CDR3 in DNA: TGTGCCAGCAGCTGGACCCGGGACAGGGGTCCTATATACGAGCAGTACTTC. This encodes CASSWTRDRGPIYEQYF.

J is TRBJ1-5 and V is TRBV2; D gene uncertain. CDR3 length: 13 amino acids. CDR1 and CDR2 (germline): SNHLY, FYNNEI. V lost 10 bases and J 4 bases, leaving 14 bases between the germline ends. The CDR3 DNA is TGTGCCACGAGGGTTGATCCAAATCAGCCCCAGCATTTT. It is translated as CATRVDPNQPQHF. The variable domain in full, completed from reference TRBV2 and TRBJ1-5, reads EPEVTQTPSHQVTQMGQEVILRCVPISNHLYFYWYRQILGQKVEFLVSFYNNEISEKSEIFDDQFSVERPDGSNFTLKIRSTKLEDSAMYFCATRVDPNQPQHFGDGTRLSIL.

DNA of the CDR3: TGTGCCAGCAGCGTAGGACAGGGGGCCTACAATGAGCAGTTCTTC. This gives the protein CASSVGQGAYNEQFF. The chain recombines TRBV9 with TRBJ2-1, with 9 bases lining up with TRBD1. There are 15 residues in the CDR3. Per germline, CDR1 SGDLS and CDR2 YYNGEE. The trim removed 0 bases at V and 2 bases at J, leaving 0 bases unmatched.

The V call is TRBV6-5, the J call TRBJ2-3; D unresolved. This CDR3 has 14 amino acids. With 6 bases removed from V and 6 bases from J, the gap between germline ends came to 16 bases. Germline V gene lookup returns CDR1 MNHEY and CDR2 SVGAGI. The CDR3 reads CASSLDTAWDTQYF. The CDR3 nucleotides read TGTGCCAGCAGCCTCGACACGGCGTGGGATACGCAGTATTTT.

The rearrangement joins TRBV19 to TRBJ1-2, with TRBD1 matching 8 bases. The J segment lost 8 bases and the V segment lost 0 bases, leaving 8 bases of the junction unmatched. Germline CDR1 reads LNHDA; CDR2 reads SQIVND (reference sequence). The CDR3 extends over 15 amino acids. As DNA, the CDR3 is TGTGCCAGTAGTATAGAGGTCAGGGGGCGTAGGGGCTACACCTTC. Translation: CASSIEVRGRRGYTF.

The chain uses TRBV2 and TRBJ2-7; maybe TRBD2 (6 bases). Germline V gene sequence: CDR1 SNHLY, CDR2 FYNNEI. This CDR3 has 15 amino acids. V lost 7 bases and J 0 bases, leaving 16 bases between the germline ends. CDR3 amino acids: CASNLRETNSYEQYF. For the CDR3, the DNA is TGTGCCAGCAACCTCCGGGAGACGAACTCCTACGAGCAGTACTTC.

The chain recombines TRBV6-5 with TRBJ1-5, with 8 bases fitting TRBD1. Germline CDR1 MNHEY, CDR2 SVGAGI. V dropped 5 bases and J dropped 2; count of bases not matched to a gene: 5. The CDR3 runs 15 residues. The CDR3 protein is CASSPDRARNQPQHF. The CDR3, as DNA: TGTGCCAGCAGTCCGGACAGGGCCCGCAATCAGCCCCAGCATTTT.

The V call is TRBV11-2, the J call TRBJ2-2, with TRBD2 matching 9 bases. CDR3 length equals 16 residues. Germline V CDR1 and CDR2: SGHAT, FQNNGV. V shed 5 bases and J 1 base; nucleotides not matched to a gene: 5. The CDR3 DNA reads as TGTGCCAGCAGCCCCCTTAGCGGGAGGAACACCGGGGAGCTGTTTTTT. It specifies CASSPLSGRNTGELFF.

This clone was seen just once. The chain has TRBV30 and TRBJ2-7; TRBD1 aligns across 7 bases. The V segment lost 3 bases and the J segment 1 base; nucleotides outside the gene matches: 3. Germline lookup yields CDR1 GTSNPN and CDR2 SVGIG (reference sequence). CDR3 length: 13 residues. The CDR3 sequence is CAWRRGQSYEQYF. CDR3 nucleotides: TGTGCCTGGAGGAGGGGACAGTCCTACGAGCAGTACTTC.

The chain uses TRBV27 and TRBJ1-2; D is unresolved. CDR1 and CDR2 (germline): MNHEY, SMNVEV (reference sequence). The CDR3 runs 13 residues. Trimming took 0 bases from V and 7 from J, leaving 9 bases between them. In DNA, the CDR3 is TGTGCCAGCAGTTTATCCGGTCTTGGTGGCTACACCTTC. It translates to CASSLSGLGGYTF.

This clone was observed once. The chain recombines TRBV5-6 with TRBJ1-1, with D uncertain. The CDR3 spans 13 residues. V was pared by 5 bases and J by 8 bases, with 16 bases between. Germline V gene sequence: CDR1 SGHDT, CDR2 YYEEEE. CDR3 residues: CASSQSRRAEAFF. In DNA, the CDR3 is TGTGCCAGCAGTCAGTCCCGGAGGGCGGAAGCTTTCTTT.

Notes on this clone: This CDR3 is also generated by other DNA sequences in the sample. V is TRBV2 and J is TRBJ2-1; 8 positions match TRBD1. V lost 4 bases to trimming and J lost 0 bases; unmatched junction nucleotides: 2. Germline assignment: CDR1 SNHLY and CDR2 FYNNEI. This CDR3 comprises 15 residues. The CDR3 sequence is CASSVDRGSYNEQFF. CDR3 coding DNA: TGTGCCAGCAGTGTCGACAGGGGCTCCTACAATGAGCAGTTCTTC.

The rearrangement links TRBV6-5 to TRBJ1-3, with 8 bases lining up with TRBD1. Germline CDR1 reads MNHEY; CDR2 reads SVGAGI. This CDR3 has 14 amino acids. With 7 bases clipped from V and 6 bases from J, the junction kept 8 bases outside the gene matches. The CDR3 protein is CASTRTGWENTIYF. CDR3 bases: TGTGCCAGCACCCGGACAGGGTGGGAAAACACCATATATTTT.

This chain uses TRBV7-3 with TRBJ2-3, with D perhaps matching TRBD1 (7 bases). Germline V gives CDR1 SGHTA, CDR2 FQGTGA. The V end lost 5 bases, the J end lost 4 bases, and 13 bases lay between the germline ends. The CDR3 runs 14 residues. CDR3 nucleotide sequence: TGTGCCAGCAGCCGTCAGGGGGGCCCAGATACGCAGTATTTT. Its protein product is CASSRQGGPDTQYF.

V is TRBV18 and J is TRBJ2-1; 12 bases match TRBD2. The CDR3 is 16 residues long. Germline CDR1 is KGHSH and CDR2 is LQKENI. Losses at the gene ends were 3 bases for V and 9 bases for J; bases not matched to a gene: 9. The DNA of the CDR3 is TGTGCCAGCTCACCGGGGGGACTAGCGGGCCGGGTTGAGCAGTTCTTC. As protein: CASSPGGLAGRVEQFF.

V is TRBV7-2 and J is TRBJ2-1, with D possibly TRBD2 on 6 matching bases. CDR1 and CDR2 (germline): SGHTA, FQGNSA. The CDR3 is made up of 15 amino acids. V was cut by 6 bases and J by 0 bases, with 12 bases left in between. The CDR3 DNA reads TGTGCCAGCAGGCGAGGACTAAGCTCCTACAATGAGCAGTTCTTC. This translates into CASRRGLSSYNEQFF. The variable domain in full, with the rest retrieved from reference TRBV7-2 and TRBJ2-1, is GAGVSQSPSNKVTEKGKDVELRCDPISGHTALYWYRQSLGQGLEFLIYFQGNSAPDKSGLPSDRFSAERTGGSVSTLTIQRTQQEDSAVYLCASRRGLSSYNEQFFGPGTRLTVL.

The sample holds one count of this clone. This rearrangement joins TRBV19 to TRBJ1-1; D perhaps matches TRBD1 (5 bases). Germline CDR1 and CDR2: LNHDA and SQIVND (reference sequence). The CDR3 covers 13 residues. The ends were cut back, 1 base at V and 4 bases at J, with 7 bases in the middle. The CDR3 DNA reads as TGTGCCAGTAGTATAGGTGGGGCCACTGAAGCTTTCTTT. Protein: CASSIGGATEAFF. Based on the CDR3 plus reference TRBV19 and TRBJ1-1, the full variable domain is DGGITQSPKYLFRKEGQNVTLSCEQNLNHDAMYWYRQDPGQGLRLIYYSQIVNDFQKGDIAEGYSVSREKKESFPLTVTSAQKNPTAFYLCASSIGGATEAFFGQGTRLTVV.